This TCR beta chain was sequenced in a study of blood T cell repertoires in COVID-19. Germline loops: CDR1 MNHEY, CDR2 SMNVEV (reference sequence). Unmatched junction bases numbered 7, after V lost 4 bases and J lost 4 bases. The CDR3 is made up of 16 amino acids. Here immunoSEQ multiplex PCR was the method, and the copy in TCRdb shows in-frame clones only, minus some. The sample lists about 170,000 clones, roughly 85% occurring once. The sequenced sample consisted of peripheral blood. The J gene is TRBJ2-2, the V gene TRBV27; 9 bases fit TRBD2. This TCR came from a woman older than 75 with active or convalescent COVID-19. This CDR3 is CASSSLAGVGTGELFF. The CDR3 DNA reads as TGTGCCAGCAGTTCCTTAGCGGGAGTTGGCACCGGGGAGCTGTTTTTT.